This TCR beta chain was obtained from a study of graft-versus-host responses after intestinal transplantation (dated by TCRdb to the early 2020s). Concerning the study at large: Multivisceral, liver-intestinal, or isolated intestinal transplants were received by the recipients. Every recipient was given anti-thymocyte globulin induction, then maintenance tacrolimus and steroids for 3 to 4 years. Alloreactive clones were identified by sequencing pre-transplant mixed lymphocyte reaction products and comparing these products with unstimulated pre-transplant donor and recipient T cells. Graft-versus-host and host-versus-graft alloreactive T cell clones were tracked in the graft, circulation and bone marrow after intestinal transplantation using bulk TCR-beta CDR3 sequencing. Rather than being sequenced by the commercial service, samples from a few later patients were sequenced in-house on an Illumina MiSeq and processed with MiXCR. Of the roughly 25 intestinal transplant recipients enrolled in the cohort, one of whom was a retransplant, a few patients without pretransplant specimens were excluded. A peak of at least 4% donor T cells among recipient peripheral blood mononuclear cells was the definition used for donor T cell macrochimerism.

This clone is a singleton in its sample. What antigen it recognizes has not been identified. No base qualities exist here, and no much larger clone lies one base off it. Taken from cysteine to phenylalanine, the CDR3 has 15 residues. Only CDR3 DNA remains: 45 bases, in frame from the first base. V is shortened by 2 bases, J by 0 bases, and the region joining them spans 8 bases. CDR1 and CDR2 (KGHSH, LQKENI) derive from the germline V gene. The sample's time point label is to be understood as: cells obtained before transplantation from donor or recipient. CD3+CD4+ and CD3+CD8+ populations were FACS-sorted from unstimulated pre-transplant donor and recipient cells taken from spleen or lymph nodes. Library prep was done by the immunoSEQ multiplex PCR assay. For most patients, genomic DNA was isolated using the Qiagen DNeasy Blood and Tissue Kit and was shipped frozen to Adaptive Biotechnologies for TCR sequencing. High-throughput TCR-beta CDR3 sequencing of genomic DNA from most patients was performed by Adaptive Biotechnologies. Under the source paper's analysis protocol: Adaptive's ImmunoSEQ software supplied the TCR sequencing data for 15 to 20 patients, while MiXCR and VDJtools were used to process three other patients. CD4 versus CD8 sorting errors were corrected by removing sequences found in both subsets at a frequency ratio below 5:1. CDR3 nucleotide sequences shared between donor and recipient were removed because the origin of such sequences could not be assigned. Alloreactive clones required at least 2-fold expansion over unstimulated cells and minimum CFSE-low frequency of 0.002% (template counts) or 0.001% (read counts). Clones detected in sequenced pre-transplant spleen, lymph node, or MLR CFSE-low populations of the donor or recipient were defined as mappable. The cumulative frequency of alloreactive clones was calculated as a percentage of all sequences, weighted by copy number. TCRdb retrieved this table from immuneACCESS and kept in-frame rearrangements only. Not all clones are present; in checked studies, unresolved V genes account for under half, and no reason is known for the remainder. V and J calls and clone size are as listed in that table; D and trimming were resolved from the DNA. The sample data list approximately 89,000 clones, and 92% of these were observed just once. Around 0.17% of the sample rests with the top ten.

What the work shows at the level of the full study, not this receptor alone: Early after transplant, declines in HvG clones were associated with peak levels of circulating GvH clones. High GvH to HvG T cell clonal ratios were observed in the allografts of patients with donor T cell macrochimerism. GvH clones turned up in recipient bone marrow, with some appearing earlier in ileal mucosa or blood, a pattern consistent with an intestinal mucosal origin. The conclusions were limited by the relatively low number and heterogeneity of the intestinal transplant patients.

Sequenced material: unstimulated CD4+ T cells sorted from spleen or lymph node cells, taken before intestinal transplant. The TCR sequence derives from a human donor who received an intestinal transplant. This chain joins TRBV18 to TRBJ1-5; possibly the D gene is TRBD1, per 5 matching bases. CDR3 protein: CASSPKTVSNQPQHF. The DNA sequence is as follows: TGTGCCAGCTCACCAAAGACAGTTAGCAATCAGCCCCAGCATTTT.